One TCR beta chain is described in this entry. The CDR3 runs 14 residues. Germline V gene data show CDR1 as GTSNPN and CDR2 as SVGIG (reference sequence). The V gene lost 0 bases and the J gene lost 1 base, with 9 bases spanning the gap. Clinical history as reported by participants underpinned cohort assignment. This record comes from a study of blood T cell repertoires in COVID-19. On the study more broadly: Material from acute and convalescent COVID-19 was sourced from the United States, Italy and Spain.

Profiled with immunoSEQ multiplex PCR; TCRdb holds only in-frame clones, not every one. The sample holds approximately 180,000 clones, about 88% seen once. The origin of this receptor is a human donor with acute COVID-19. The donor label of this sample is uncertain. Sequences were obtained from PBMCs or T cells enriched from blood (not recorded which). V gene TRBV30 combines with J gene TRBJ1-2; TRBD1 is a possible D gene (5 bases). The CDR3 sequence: CAWSVTDSNYGYTF. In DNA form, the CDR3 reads TGTGCCTGGAGTGTCACTGACAGTAACTATGGCTACACCTTC.